The entry that follows covers one T cell receptor beta chain sequence. The antigen is unknown. Sequencing was performed with immunoSEQ multiplex PCR; in TCRdb, only in-frame clones are kept and a portion is missing. Of a few million clones listed, 95% are singletons. This specimen comes from a study of shared clonotypes between healthy human individuals. Study-wide results and caveats: Inspection by rarefaction showed sorted-subset sequencing to be incomplete despite large depth.

The V gene lost 7 bases and the J gene lost 4 bases, with 11 bases spanning the gap. Germline CDR1 SNHLY, CDR2 FYNNEI. This CDR3 comprises 12 residues. The specimen was naive CD4+ T cells sorted from blood. As to subset: CD45RA+ positively selected. This clonotype was sampled from a man aged 18 to 35 in good health. This chain links TRBV2 with TRBJ2-7; D is unresolved. CDR3 sequence reads: CASKAEAYEQYF. CDR3 bases: TGTGCCAGCAAGGCAGAGGCATACGAGCAGTACTTC.